This T cell receptor (beta chain) was retrieved from a study of immune evolution from preneoplasia to lung adenocarcinoma. Notes on the study in general: Later-stage lesions seemingly showed higher T cell density and diversity than normal lung. Normal lung had the highest top T cell clone frequencies.

Details on this clone: Its antigen is as yet unknown.

Profiled with immunoSEQ multiplex PCR; TCRdb holds only in-frame clones, not every one. This sample yields thousands of clones, of which roughly 84% are seen a single time; more than 3% belongs to the top ten. V was pared by 7 bases and J by 4 bases, with 17 bases between. This CDR3 has 15 amino acids. Germline CDR1 reads LNHDA; CDR2 reads SQIVND (reference sequence). This sequence was found in a person between 60 and 69 years old with lung adenocarcinoma. Sequencing was carried out using FFPE minimally invasive lung adenocarcinoma tissue. The chain is built from TRBV19 and TRBJ2-1; a possible D gene is TRBD2 (5 bases). The CDR3 loop is CASKSWETPYNEQFF. CDR3 nucleotide sequence: TGTGCCAGTAAGAGTTGGGAGACTCCTTACAATGAGCAGTTCTTC.